Listed here are 23 T cell receptor beta chains from one sample, sequenced in a study of blood T cell repertoires in COVID-19. Sequenced by immunoSEQ multiplex PCR; TCRdb stores in-frame clones only, minus some. This table holds roughly 200,000 clones, about 78% found once. The sample comprised peripheral blood. These receptor sequences come from a woman in her seventies with acute or convalescent COVID-19.

This clone was picked up a small number of times. The chain couples TRBV20-1 to TRBJ1-6; D might be TRBD1 (5 bases). V gave up 3 bases and J gave up 5 bases, with 11 bases separating them. The germline V gene encodes CDR1 DFQATT and CDR2 SNEGSKA (reference sequence). The CDR3 has 14 amino acids. The chain's CDR3 is CSASMIGDNSPLHF. CDR3 in DNA: TGCAGTGCTAGTATGATAGGGGATAATTCACCCCTCCACTTT.

The count of this clone is one. The gene calls are TRBV3-1 (or the pseudogene TRBV3-2) and TRBJ2-1; 11 bases align to TRBD2. V trimming: 1 base; J trimming: 2 bases; junction bases outside the gene matches: 4. Germline values: CDR1 LGHDT, CDR2 YNNKEL (reference sequence). The CDR3 sequence is 17 residues long. The CDR3 DNA sequence: TGTGCCAGCAGCCAAGTTCCGACTAGCGGGACCTACAATGAGCAGTTCTTC. This translates into CASSQVPTSGTYNEQFF.

The chain combines TRBV5-1 with TRBJ2-2; 10 bases line up with TRBD2. Losses at the gene ends were 3 bases for V and 2 bases for J; bases not matched to a gene: 1. The germline CDR1 and CDR2 sequences are SGHRS and YFSETQ. The CDR3 contains 15 residues. CDR3 nucleotides: TGCGCCAGCAGCTGGACTAGCGGAAACACCGGGGAGCTGTTTTTT. Amino acids: CASSWTSGNTGELFF.

This clone has a handful of counts. The V and J genes are TRBV5-4 and TRBJ1-3; D call uncertain. This CDR3 comprises 13 residues. Germline V CDR1 and CDR2: SGHNT, YYREEE (reference sequence). V shed 3 bases and J shed 7 bases, with 11 bases lying between them. CDR3 in amino acids: CASSSALENTIYF. The CDR3 DNA reads as TGTGCCAGCAGCTCGGCCCTGGAGAACACCATATATTTT.

This clone was seen only a few times. The genes are TRBV27 and TRBJ1-1; no clear D gene. Germline V gene sequence: CDR1 MNHEY, CDR2 SMNVEV (reference sequence). V was shortened by 1 base and J by 0 bases, with 3 bases between the two germline ends. The CDR3 length is 13 residues. DNA for the CDR3: TGTGCCAGCAGTTTATTAGTGAACACTGAAGCTTTCTTT. It specifies CASSLLVNTEAFF.

About this clone: The junction departs from the called germline gene at one end, perhaps through a read error. The CDR3 protein is CASTEGPGQGYNEQFF. DNA of the CDR3: TGTGCCAGCACTGAAGGCCCGGGACAGGGGTACAATGAGCAGTTCTTC. This chain connects TRBV6-1 to TRBJ2-1; 10 nucleotides align to TRBD1. There are 16 residues in the CDR3. The V gene's germline CDR1 is MNHNS and CDR2 SASEGT.

This clone occurred once. This sequence joins TRBV10-3 and TRBJ1-5; a possible D gene is TRBD1 (6 bases). CDR1 is ENHRY and CDR2 is SYGVKD in the germline V gene. V lost 10 bases and J lost 3, with 16 bases in between. The CDR3 loop spans 14 amino acids. Written as DNA, the CDR3 is TGTGCCACGGGGGGACAAGGGAACAATCAGCCCCAGCATTTT. Protein sequence: CATGGQGNNQPQHF.

V usage is TRBV19 and J usage is TRBJ2-7; D unclear. Germline V lookup: CDR1 LNHDA, CDR2 SQIVND (reference sequence). This CDR3 has 15 amino acids. Trimming took 3 bases from V and 4 from J, leaving 16 bases between them. This CDR3 reads CASSIQTRSTYEQYF. The CDR3 bases are TGTGCCAGTAGTATTCAGACCCGGTCGACATACGAGCAGTACTTC.

This clone was counted between two and nine times. The CDR3 loop reads CASTRTGGVSPLHF. CDR3 nucleotide sequence: TGTGCCAGCACACGGACAGGGGGGGTTTCACCCCTCCACTTT. J is TRBJ1-6 and V is TRBV27; 10 nucleotides line up with TRBD1. Germline assignment: CDR1 MNHEY and CDR2 SMNVEV (reference sequence). Trimming cost V 7 bases and J 9 bases; bases outside gene matches: 6. This CDR3 region has 14 residues.

The table lists this clone with a count of one. The chain has TRBV7-2 and TRBJ2-2; no clear D gene. Trimming cost V 3 bases and J 3 bases, with 8 bases left between them. Germline V gene lookup returns CDR1 SGHTA and CDR2 FQGNSA. There are 14 residues in the CDR3. The CDR3 here is CASSFALYTGELFF. DNA of the CDR3: TGTGCCAGCAGCTTCGCCCTATACACCGGGGAGCTGTTTTTT.

The V gene is TRBV5-4, the J gene TRBJ1-4; 9 positions agree with TRBD1. CDR1 is SGHNT and CDR2 is YYREEE in the germline V gene (reference sequence). The CDR3 totals 15 residues. V was pared by 0 bases and J by 7 bases, with 4 bases of the junction left unmatched. The CDR3: CASSLGTGAGEKLFF. CDR3 nucleotides: TGTGCCAGCAGCTTGGGGACAGGGGCCGGTGAAAAACTGTTTTTT.

V gene TRBV7-6 combines with J gene TRBJ2-1; TRBD2 agrees at 14 bases. Germline CDR1 and CDR2: SGHVS and FNYEAQ. The CDR3 loop spans 14 amino acids. The V segment lost 3 bases and the J segment 8 bases; nucleotides outside the gene matches: 0. CDR3 sequence: CASSLGLAGDEQFF. CDR3 in DNA: TGTGCCAGCAGCTTGGGACTAGCGGGAGATGAGCAGTTCTTC.

The chain employs TRBV5-1 and TRBJ1-1; TRBD1 agrees at 7 bases. There are 17 residues in the CDR3. Per the germline V gene, CDR1 is SGHRS and CDR2 is YFSETQ. J lost 2 bases, V lost 0 bases, and 10 bases had no gene match. This CDR3 is CASSLGRATGINTEAFF. Written as DNA, the CDR3 is TGCGCCAGCAGCTTGGGGCGAGCGACAGGGATTAACACTGAAGCTTTCTTT.

The rearrangement joins TRBV28 to TRBJ2-5; no definite D call. CDR3 length: 11 amino acids. The germline V and J ends were trimmed by 7 bases and 3 bases, with 6 bases remaining between them. Germline-derived CDR1 and CDR2 are MDHEN and SYDVKM. CDR3 coding DNA: TGTGCCAGCACCCGCGAAGAGACCCAGTACTTC. Its translation: CASTREETQYF.

The chain joins TRBV3-1 (or the pseudogene TRBV3-2) to TRBJ1-2; D unresolved. CDR3 length equals 13 residues. Per germline, CDR1 LGHDT and CDR2 YNNKEL (reference sequence). Trimming removed 2 bases from V and 7 bases from J, with 11 bases in between. CDR3 bases: TGTGCCAGCAGCCAATATACGGGAGGTGGCTACACCTTC. It codes for CASSQYTGGGYTF.

This chain links TRBV5-1 with TRBJ2-5; 9 nucleotides align to TRBD2. J was trimmed by 4 bases and V by 2 bases; bases with no gene match: 6. The germline V gene has CDR1 SGHRS and CDR2 YFSETQ. The CDR3 consists of 15 residues. The CDR3 is CASSLSGRQGETQYF. In DNA form, the CDR3 reads TGCGCCAGCAGCTTAAGCGGGAGGCAGGGAGAGACCCAGTACTTC.

The chain has TRBV7-9 and TRBJ2-7; 11 nucleotides line up with TRBD1. CDR1 and CDR2 (germline): SEHNR, FQNEAQ (reference sequence). The J segment lost 4 bases and the V segment lost 8 bases, leaving 7 bases of the junction unmatched. This CDR3 has 14 residues. CDR3 sequence: CASSAGTGGYEQYF. The CDR3 nucleotides read TGTGCCAGCTCCGCCGGGACAGGGGGTTACGAGCAGTACTTC.

The rearrangement joins TRBV5-1 to TRBJ2-7; 9 nucleotides line up with TRBD1. Germline loops: CDR1 SGHRS, CDR2 YFSETQ. The CDR3 has 14 amino acids. The ends lost 4 bases at V and 0 bases at J; junction bases unmatched: 2. CDR3 in DNA: TGCGCCAGCAGCCCGACAGGGGGCTCCTACGAGCAGTACTTC. It yields the protein CASSPTGGSYEQYF.

The rearrangement uses TRBV15 and TRBJ2-3; D is unresolved. The germline V gene encodes CDR1 LNHNV and CDR2 YYDKDF (reference sequence). This CDR3 comprises 12 residues. V lost 5 bases, J lost 3 bases, and 6 bases lay in between. CDR3 bases: TGTGCCACCAGCCCGGAGACAGATACGCAGTATTTT. This translates into CATSPETDTQYF. The variable domain in full, completed from reference TRBV15 and TRBJ2-3, reads DAMVIQNPRYQVTQFGKPVTLSCSQTLNHNVMYWYQQKSSQAPKLLFHYYDKDFNNEADTPDNFQSRRPNTSFCFLDIRSPGLGDTAMYLCATSPETDTQYFGPGTRLTVL.

This clone has only one observation. The chain recombines TRBV5-1 with TRBJ2-1; 9 bases map to TRBD2. V dropped 0 bases and J dropped 5; count of bases not matched to a gene: 3. This CDR3 spans 15 amino acids. Looked up from germline, CDR1 is SGHRS and CDR2 is YFSETQ. This CDR3 reads CASSLALAGNNEQFF. CDR3 DNA: TGCGCCAGCAGCTTGGCACTAGCGGGTAACAATGAGCAGTTCTTC.

The chain carries TRBV3-1 (or the pseudogene TRBV3-2) and TRBJ2-1; 7 bases align to TRBD1. The length of the CDR3 is 14 residues. The V gene end was trimmed by 7 bases and the J gene end by 4 bases; junction bases not matched to a gene: 7. Germline-derived CDR1 and CDR2 are LGHDT and YNNKEL (reference sequence). Written as DNA, the CDR3 is TGTGCCAGCAACGACAGGGATCTATACAATGAGCAGTTCTTC. Its protein is CASNDRDLYNEQFF.

The V gene is TRBV5-1, the J gene TRBJ2-3, with 7 positions matching TRBD1. CDR1 is SGHRS, CDR2 YFSETQ, per germline. This CDR3 region has 15 residues. V was pared by 4 bases and J by 2 bases, with 7 bases of the junction left unmatched. The CDR3 coding sequence is TGCGCCAGCAGCCCCCAGGGGGTGTACACAGATACGCAGTATTTT. Its translation is CASSPQGVYTDTQYF. Full variable domain (missing parts from reference TRBV5-1 and TRBJ2-3): KAGVTQTPRYLIKTRGQQVTLSCSPISGHRSVSWYQQTPGQGLQFLFEYFSETQRNKGNFPGRFSGRQFSNSRSEMNVSTLELGDSALYLCASSPQGVYTDTQYFGPGTRLTVL.

V is TRBV10-3 and J is TRBJ2-7; the match to TRBD1 covers 10 bases. Germline V gives CDR1 ENHRY, CDR2 SYGVKD. The CDR3 spans 15 residues. V lost 10 bases to trimming and J lost 0 bases; unmatched junction nucleotides: 9. Written as DNA, the CDR3 is TGTGCCACATTACACGGGGACAGGGGCTCCTACGAGCAGTACTTC. Translating gives CATLHGDRGSYEQYF.